This is a list of T cell receptor beta chains from one sample in a study of blood T cells in healthy people across ages. TCRdb reprocessed the 5' RACE reads with MiXCR, giving one entry per CDR3 protein. Of over a million distinct CDR3 sequences listed, 59% are singletons. Sequencing was performed on blood. Source of these receptors: a man younger than 35 in good health. The CDR3 runs from the conserved cysteine through the conserved F or W. The D gene is left open where the match is weak. Size values are once, few and many counts, or a class for expanded clones, and some rows have none.

d_call,v_call,j_call,clone_size,cdr3_aa,cdr3_nt
TRBD1,TRBV7-9,TRBJ1-2,-,CASSLTGESGYTF,TGTGCCAGCAGCTTAACAGGGGAATCTGGCTACACCTTC
-,TRBV4-1,TRBJ2-1,once,CASSQEPAGTSYNEQFF,TGCGCCAGCAGCCAAGAACCAGCGGGCACTTCCTACAATGAGCAGTTCTTC
-,TRBV25-1,TRBJ2-7,many,CASSGGLYEQYF,TGTGCCAGCAGTGGAGGGCTCTACGAGCAGTACTTC
-,TRBV4-1,TRBJ2-1,-,CASSHRDSNEQFF,TGCGCCAGCAGCCATCGGGACTCCAATGAGCAGTTCTTC
-,TRBV20-1,TRBJ1-5,-,CSARSGQSYQPQHF,TGCAGTGCTAGGTCCGGACAGTCTTATCAGCCCCAGCATTTT
-,TRBV6-2/TRBV6-3,TRBJ1-1,-,CASSNRHGNTEAFF,TGTGCCAGCAGTAACAGACACGGGAACACTGAAGCTTTCTTT
-,TRBV6-1,TRBJ2-3,-,CASSRTNGLTGFADTQYF,TGTGCCAGCAGCCGTACGAATGGCTTGACGGGATTCGCAGATACGCAGTATTTT
-,TRBV3-1,TRBJ2-1,-,CASSQPLAPEQFF,TGTGCCAGCAGCCAACCCTTAGCCCCCGAGCAGTTCTTC
TRBD2,TRBV9,TRBJ2-3,-,CASSVDAGGRTDTQYF,TGTGCCAGCAGCGTAGATGCGGGGGGCCGCACAGATACGCAGTATTTT
TRBD1,TRBV4-1,TRBJ2-7,few,CASRQQDRGGHEQYF,TGCGCCAGCAGACAACAGGACAGGGGCGGCCACGAGCAGTACTTC
TRBD1,TRBV20-1,TRBJ2-5,-,CSAPDPNRGETQYF,TGCAGTGCTCCCGACCCAAACAGGGGAGAGACCCAGTACTTC
-,TRBV12-3/TRBV12-4,TRBJ2-7,few,CASSLGRGLSYEQYF,TGTGCCAGCAGTTTAGGCAGAGGCCTCTCCTACGAGCAGTACTTC
-,TRBV11-3,TRBJ2-3,-,CASSSGVETDTQYF,TGTGCCAGCAGCTCCGGGGTGGAGACAGATACGCAGTATTTT
-,TRBV10-3,TRBJ2-1,-,CAIKGDEQFF,TGTGCCATCAAGGGGGATGAGCAGTTCTTC
-,TRBV27,TRBJ2-7,few,CASSLDGPSYEQYF,TGTGCCAGCAGTTTAGACGGTCCCTCCTACGAGCAGTACTTC
-,TRBV6-5,TRBJ2-1,-,CASSYSGQPSREQFF,TGTGCCAGCAGTTACTCGGGTCAGCCCTCTAGGGAGCAGTTCTTC
TRBD2,TRBV20-1,TRBJ2-1,-,CSASTAGTEQFF,TGCAGTGCTAGTACAGCGGGGACCGAGCAGTTCTTC
TRBD2,TRBV20-1,TRBJ2-5,-,CSARVPVAGDRTQYF,TGCAGTGCTAGAGTGCCGGTAGCGGGGGATCGGACCCAGTACTTC
-,TRBV27,TRBJ2-1,-,CASSFPLGEQFF,TGTGCCAGCAGTTTCCCTTTGGGTGAGCAGTTCTTC
-,TRBV7-9,TRBJ2-5,few,CASSLASTGPAQYF,TGTGCCAGCAGCTTAGCCTCCACAGGTCCGGCCCAGTACTTC
-,TRBV12-3/TRBV12-4,TRBJ2-5,-,CASSSGHSTRGQETQYF,TGTGCCAGCAGTTCAGGACACTCGACAAGGGGCCAAGAGACCCAGTACTTC
-,TRBV21-1,TRBJ2-7,few,CASSLRDRVSGEQYF,TGTGCCAGCAGCCTCCGGGACAGGGTTTCCGGCGAGCAGTACTTC